Below, 14 T cell receptor beta chains from the same sample are listed, as sequenced in a study of T cell responses to AZD1222 COVID-19 vaccine (dated by TCRdb to about 2021). This specimen's time point label, interpreted: baseline before first vaccination. Library creation used the immunoSEQ multiplex PCR assay. TCRdb took over this immuneACCESS table, retaining in-frame rearrangements with V and J assigned. Such tables are incomplete; in checked studies, under half of the missing clones stem from an unresolved V gene, and the remainder is unexplained. Counted in this sample were 150,000 to 180,000 clones; approximately 90% of them appeared once. Less than 3.5% of the sample is taken by the ten largest. The specimen was peripheral blood, collected on day 0 of AZD1222 vaccination. Receptors originate from an adult in good health.

The chain links TRBV9 to TRBJ2-2; D possibly matches TRBD1 or TRBD2 (5 bases each). CDR3 length: 15 residues. The germline V gene encodes CDR1 SGDLS and CDR2 YYNGEE. The V end was cut by 2 bases, the J end by 4 bases, with 12 bases between. The CDR3 sequence is CASSVEGMGTGELFF. The CDR3 nucleotides are TGTGCCAGCAGCGTTGAGGGGATGGGCACCGGGGAGCTGTTTTTT.

J is TRBJ2-1 and V is TRBV4-1, with 15 bases lining up with TRBD2. The CDR3 is 17 amino acids. The ends lost 1 base at V and 10 bases at J; junction bases unmatched: 8. Germline V gene lookup returns CDR1 MGHRA and CDR2 YSYEKL. The DNA of the CDR3 is TGCGCCAGCAGCCAAGGACGGACTAGCGGGGGGGTAGAAGAGCAGTTCTTC. This encodes CASSQGRTSGGVEEQFF.

V usage is TRBV7-8 and J usage is TRBJ2-3, with TRBD2 identical over 13 bases. The V segment lost 5 bases and the J segment 7 bases; nucleotides outside the gene matches: 6. Germline assignment: CDR1 SGHVS and CDR2 FQNEAQ. The CDR3 runs 15 residues. CDR3 amino acids: CASSPGTSGAYTQYF. CDR3 bases: TGTGCCAGCAGCCCGGGGACTAGCGGGGCTTATACGCAGTATTTT.

The chain combines TRBV10-2 with TRBJ1-6; a weak D match, TRBD1 (6 bases). V lost 5 bases and J lost 7, with 12 bases in between. Germline CDR1 WSHSY, CDR2 SAAADI. This CDR3 has 14 residues. The CDR3 bases are TGCGCCAGCAGTTCTTGGCAGGGGAATTCACCCCTCCACTTT. It encodes CASSSWQGNSPLHF.

The chain uses TRBV5-6 and TRBJ2-7, with 9 bases that match TRBD1. The CDR3 contains 16 residues. Germline V lookup: CDR1 SGHDT, CDR2 YYEEEE. The V and J ends lost 0 bases and 3 bases, in that order; junction bases with no gene match: 7. The CDR3 DNA follows: TGTGCCAGCAGCTTGGTAGGTGGGACAGGGCACTACGAGCAGTACTTC. Translation gives CASSLVGGTGHYEQYF.

This clone was recorded only once. J is TRBJ1-4 and V is TRBV28; tentative D call: TRBD1 (5 bases). The V gene lost 2 bases and the J gene lost 2 bases, with 6 bases spanning the gap. CDR1 MDHEN and CDR2 SYDVKM come from the germline V gene. The CDR3 is 14 residues long. CDR3 sequence (DNA): TGTGCCAGCAGTTTAGGGGGTACTAATGAAAAACTGTTTTTT. Its translation: CASSLGGTNEKLFF.

V is TRBV3-1 (or the pseudogene TRBV3-2) and J is TRBJ1-2; D possibly corresponds to TRBD1 (6 bases). Trimming took off 1 base at V and 7 bases at J, with 10 bases between the two ends. This CDR3 has 13 residues. Germline V gives CDR1 LGHDT, CDR2 YNNKEL (reference sequence). CDR3 in amino acids: CASSQGRGVGYTF. The CDR3 DNA follows: TGTGCCAGCAGCCAAGGGAGGGGGGTTGGCTACACCTTC.

This chain links TRBV21-1 with TRBJ2-3; the tabulated D call, TRBD2, remains unverified against the DNA. TRBV21-1 is shown as a pseudogene. This CDR3 has 17 amino acids. The CDR3, as DNA: TGTGCCAGCAGCAAAAGTCGGAGCGGGGGGGAACCAGATACGCAGTATTTT. Protein sequence: CASSKSRSGGEPDTQYF.

The chain uses TRBV18 and TRBJ1-6; D is perhaps TRBD1 (5 bases). CDR1 is KGHSH, CDR2 LQKENI, per germline. V lost 2 bases and J 7 bases, leaving 9 bases between the germline ends. This CDR3 has 14 amino acids. Here the CDR3 DNA reads TGTGCCAGCTCACCAGGGGCTTCCAATTCACCCCTCCACTTT. This encodes CASSPGASNSPLHF. The full variable domain, with the rest looked up from reference TRBV18 and TRBJ1-6, is NAGVMQNPRHLVRRRGQEARLRCSPMKGHSHVYWYRQLPEEGLKFMVYLQKENIIDESGMPKERFSAEFPKEGPSILRIQQVVRGDSAAYFCASSPGASNSPLHFGNGTRLTVT.

The chain carries TRBV19 and TRBJ1-5; TRBD1 is a possible D gene (6 bases). Germline lookup yields CDR1 LNHDA and CDR2 SQIVND (reference sequence). Trimming took 7 bases from V and 7 from J, leaving 14 bases between them. The CDR3 spans 13 residues. CDR3 sequence: CASNHRVDQPQHF. The CDR3 coding sequence is TGTGCCAGTAACCACAGGGTTGACCAGCCCCAGCATTTT.

This clone was found many times. This chain joins TRBV6-4 and TRBJ1-4, with D hard to call. The CDR3 consists of 13 residues. Trimming removed 0 bases at V and 10 bases at J, with 9 bases between. Germline V gives CDR1 MRHNA, CDR2 SNTAGT. Here the CDR3 reads CASSDSQEGKLFF. The CDR3 nucleotides read TGTGCCAGCAGTGACTCGCAGGAGGGAAAACTGTTTTTT.

The V and J genes are TRBV5-4 and TRBJ2-2, with a weak D call TRBD1 (8 bases). Deletions cut 4 bases from V and 7 bases from J, with 20 bases between. The V gene's germline CDR1 is SGHNT and CDR2 YYREEE (reference sequence). CDR3 length: 16 amino acids. CDR3 sequence: CASSIGADREGGELFF. CDR3 nucleotides: TGTGCCAGCAGCATCGGCGCGGACAGGGAGGGCGGGGAGCTGTTTTTT.

The chain has TRBV7-9 and TRBJ1-2; possible D gene TRBD1, 5 bases. V lost 3 bases, J lost 5 bases, and 16 bases lay in between. Germline CDR1 and CDR2: SEHNR and FQNEAQ (reference sequence). The CDR3 is 15 amino acids. The CDR3 sequence: CASSLGGEGRYGYTF. CDR3 in DNA: TGTGCCAGCAGCTTGGGAGGGGAAGGACGATATGGCTACACCTTC.

V gene TRBV7-2 combines with J gene TRBJ2-1, with 10 nucleotides matching TRBD2. This CDR3 contains 15 residues. J lost 8 bases, V lost 5 bases, and 9 bases had no gene match. CDR1 is SGHTA, CDR2 FQGNSA, per germline. The CDR3 protein is CASSAGTSASYEQFF. The CDR3 DNA follows: TGTGCCAGCAGCGCCGGGACTAGCGCTTCGTATGAGCAGTTCTTC.